The subject of this entry is one T cell receptor (beta chain). The antigen remains undetermined. Two oligonucleotides, mixed equimolar, formed the beta constant-region primer covering TRBC1 and TRBC2. Each CDR3 protein is one row after TCRdb ran MiXCR on the UMI-ligation and nested PCR reads. The table records 140,000 to 150,000 distinct CDR3 sequences, about a sixth of them present only once. These data belong to a study of naive and memory T cell subsets. Findings and caveats of the study: Clonotypes here are unpaired alpha or beta chain sequences.

Trimming shortened V by 1 base and J by 6 bases, and 12 bases separated the two germline ends. This CDR3 contains 15 residues. Germline CDR1 and CDR2: SEHNR and FQNEAQ (reference sequence). The source is a human donor in good health. The sequencing sample was made of naive CD4+ T cells from blood. This chain uses TRBV7-9 with TRBJ2-2; no reliable D call. DNA for the CDR3: TGTGCCAGCAGCTTAGAGAGCCCAGCTTCCGGGGAGCTGTTTTTT. Protein product: CASSLESPASGELFF.